This T cell receptor (beta chain) was sequenced for a study of cytomegalovirus exposure and HLA in healthy donors. In the case of this clone: Its target is not known.

The CDR3 contains 17 residues. V lost 2 bases, J lost 0 bases, and 14 bases lay in between. In germline, CDR1 is MGHRA, CDR2 YSYEKL. Broader study findings: It was reported that TCR beta sequences correctly inferred the HLA-A and HLA-B alleles for most subjects. With further analysis later on, most CMV-associated TCR beta chains appeared HLA-restricted. CMV serostatus stood as the only immune exposure information on hand. TCR beta chains associated with HLA were, in a later analysis, more clonally expanded than equally common others.

The PCR had 60 Vbeta and 13 Jbeta primers. The protocol was immunoSEQ multiplex PCR, while the TCRdb copy is restricted to in-frame clones and leaves out a portion. This table holds approximately 290,000 clones, about four fifths found once. The clonotype originates from a girl aged 2 to 9 in good health and CMV-seronegative. The rearrangement joins TRBV4-1 to TRBJ2-4; TRBD2 is a possible D gene (7 bases). Sequenced sample: PBMCs. CDR3 amino acids: CASSQLTGGLAKNIQYF. CDR3 bases: TGCGCCAGCAGCCAACTAACGGGGGGCCTAGCCAAAAACATTCAGTACTTC.